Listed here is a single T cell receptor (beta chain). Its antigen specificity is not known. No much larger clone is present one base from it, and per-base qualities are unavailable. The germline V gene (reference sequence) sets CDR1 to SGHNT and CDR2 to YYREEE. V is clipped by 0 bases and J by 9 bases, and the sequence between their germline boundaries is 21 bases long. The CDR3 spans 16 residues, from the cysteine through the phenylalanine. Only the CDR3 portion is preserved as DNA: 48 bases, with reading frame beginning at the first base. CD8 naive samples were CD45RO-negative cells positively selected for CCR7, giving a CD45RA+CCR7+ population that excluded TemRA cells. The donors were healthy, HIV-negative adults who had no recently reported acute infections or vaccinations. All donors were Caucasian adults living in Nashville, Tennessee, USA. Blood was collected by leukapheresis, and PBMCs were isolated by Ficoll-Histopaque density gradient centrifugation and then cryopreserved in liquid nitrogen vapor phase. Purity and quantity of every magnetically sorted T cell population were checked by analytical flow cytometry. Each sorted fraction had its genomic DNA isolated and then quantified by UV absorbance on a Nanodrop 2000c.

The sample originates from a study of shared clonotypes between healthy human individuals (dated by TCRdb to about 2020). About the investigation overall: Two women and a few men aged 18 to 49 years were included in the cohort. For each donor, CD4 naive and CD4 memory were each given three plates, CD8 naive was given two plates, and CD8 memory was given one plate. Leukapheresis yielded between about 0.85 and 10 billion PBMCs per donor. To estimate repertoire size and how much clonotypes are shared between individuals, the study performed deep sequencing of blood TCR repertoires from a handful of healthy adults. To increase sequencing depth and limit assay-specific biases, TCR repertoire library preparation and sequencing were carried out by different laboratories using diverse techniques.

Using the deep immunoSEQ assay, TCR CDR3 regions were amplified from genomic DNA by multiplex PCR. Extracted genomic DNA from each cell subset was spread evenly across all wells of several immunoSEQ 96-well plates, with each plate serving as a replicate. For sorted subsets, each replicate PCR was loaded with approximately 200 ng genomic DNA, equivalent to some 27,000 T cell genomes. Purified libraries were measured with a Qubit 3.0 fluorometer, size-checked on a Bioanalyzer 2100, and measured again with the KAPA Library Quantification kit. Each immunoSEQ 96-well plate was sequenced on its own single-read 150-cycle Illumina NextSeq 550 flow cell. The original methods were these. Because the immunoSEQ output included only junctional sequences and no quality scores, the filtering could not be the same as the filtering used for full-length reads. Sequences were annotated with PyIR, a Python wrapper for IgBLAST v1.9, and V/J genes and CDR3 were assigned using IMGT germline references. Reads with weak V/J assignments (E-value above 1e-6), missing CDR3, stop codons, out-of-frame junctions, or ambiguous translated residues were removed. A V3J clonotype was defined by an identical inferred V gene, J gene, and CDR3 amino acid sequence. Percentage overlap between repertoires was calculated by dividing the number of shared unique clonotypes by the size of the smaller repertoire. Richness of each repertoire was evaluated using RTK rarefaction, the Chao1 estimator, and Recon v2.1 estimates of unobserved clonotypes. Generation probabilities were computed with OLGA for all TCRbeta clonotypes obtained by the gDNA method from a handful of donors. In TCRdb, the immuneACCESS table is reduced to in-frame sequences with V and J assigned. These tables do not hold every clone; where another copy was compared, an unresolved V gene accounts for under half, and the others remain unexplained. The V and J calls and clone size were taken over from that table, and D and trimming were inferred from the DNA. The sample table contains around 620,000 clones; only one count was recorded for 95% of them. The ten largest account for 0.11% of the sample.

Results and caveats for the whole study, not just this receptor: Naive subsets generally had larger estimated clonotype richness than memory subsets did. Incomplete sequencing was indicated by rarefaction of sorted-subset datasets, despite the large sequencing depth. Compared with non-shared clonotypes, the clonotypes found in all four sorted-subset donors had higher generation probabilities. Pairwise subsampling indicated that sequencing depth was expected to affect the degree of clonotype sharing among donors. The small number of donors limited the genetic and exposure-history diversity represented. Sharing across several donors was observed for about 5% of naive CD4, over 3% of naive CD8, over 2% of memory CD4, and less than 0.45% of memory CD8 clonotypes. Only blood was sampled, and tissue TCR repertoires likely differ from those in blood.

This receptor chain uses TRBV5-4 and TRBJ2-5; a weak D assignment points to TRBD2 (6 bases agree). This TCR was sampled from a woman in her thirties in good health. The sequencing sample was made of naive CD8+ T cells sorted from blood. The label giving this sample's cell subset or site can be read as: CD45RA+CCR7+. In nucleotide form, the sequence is TGTGCCAGCAGCTTGGTTGGGGGTACCGTTAGGGAGGCCCAGTACTTC. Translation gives CASSLVGGTVREAQYF.